This T cell receptor beta chain comes out of a study of T cells after yellow fever vaccination. Study-wide findings and caveats: The study found a weaker secondary response that peaked faster, day 5 versus 15. Subsequent to the booster, the majority of primary-vaccination clones reappeared (roughly 97% CD4, around 85% CD8).

TCRdb independently ran MiXCR on the 5' RACE reads; one entry per CDR3 protein. The table lists fewer than 350,000 distinct CDR3 sequences, about 9.5% of them singletons. Points on this clonotype: As yet, its antigen is unknown.

V dropped 6 bases and J dropped 8 bases, with 10 bases sitting between them. Per germline, CDR1 MNHNY and CDR2 SVGAGI (reference sequence). The CDR3 totals 12 residues. The genes are TRBV6-6 and TRBJ1-4; D not resolved. The TCR comes from a man between 18 and 35 years old who received the YFV17D yellow fever vaccine. The sequences come from PBMCs, collected on the day of the first yellow fever vaccination. The CDR3 spells CASRDGWEKLFF. CDR3 DNA sequence: TGTGCCAGCAGAGATGGGTGGGAAAAACTGTTTTTT.